The 24 T cell receptor beta chains below were found in one sample sequenced in a study of Graves' ophthalmopathy and Graves' hyperthyroidism. From RNA, the CDR3 regions of TCR beta chains were amplified and sequenced. An initial RT-PCR round employing HTBI primers preceded a second-round multiplex PCR. Using its own MiXCR run on the multiplex PCR reads, TCRdb lists one record per CDR3 protein. Here the sample spans some 410,000 distinct CDR3 sequences, roughly 21% being singletons. Material: peripheral blood. These receptors came from a woman aged 18-29 years with stable Graves' hyperthyroidism.

At least ten counts were recorded for this clonotype. V usage is TRBV5-1 and J usage is TRBJ2-5; the D gene is possibly TRBD1 (5 bases). Trimming shortened V by 0 bases and J by 5 bases, and 14 bases separated the two germline ends. Germline values: CDR1 SGHRS, CDR2 YFSETQ. The CDR3 has 15 amino acids. DNA for the CDR3: TGCGCCAGCAGCTTGGTTCCAGGGCCTCACGAGACCCAGTACTTC. Its protein is CASSLVPGPHETQYF.

In its sample, this clonotype was seen many times. V gene TRBV28 combines with J gene TRBJ2-7, with 8 bases identical to TRBD2. V lost 5 bases, J lost 4 bases, and 10 bases stayed unmatched. Germline CDR1 is MDHEN and CDR2 is SYDVKM. The CDR3 is made up of 15 amino acids. This chain's CDR3 is CASSPRLARSYEQYF. The CDR3 bases are TGTGCCAGCAGTCCCCGACTAGCGAGGAGTTACGAGCAGTACTTC.

This clonotype was found many times. The DNA for the CDR3 is TGCAGTGCTGCGACGGGCAATCAGCCCCAGCATTTT. Its protein is CSAATGNQPQHF. The chain has TRBV20-1 and TRBJ1-5; D gene unclear. The CDR3 is made up of 12 amino acids. CDR1 DFQATT and CDR2 SNEGSKA come from the germline V gene (reference sequence). V was shortened by 5 bases and J by 2 bases, with 7 bases between the two germline ends.

This clonotype has at least ten counts. The CDR3 DNA is TGTGCCAGCTCCAAAGGAGCAGAAGGAAACACCATATATTTT. This gives the protein CASSKGAEGNTIYF. V is TRBV19 and J is TRBJ1-3; D is undetermined. This CDR3 is 14 amino acids long. Germline-derived CDR1 and CDR2 are LNHDA and SQIVND (reference sequence). Trimming removed 9 bases from V and 4 bases from J, with 16 bases in between.

The gene calls are TRBV28 and TRBJ1-1; D ambiguous. The germline V gene encodes CDR1 MDHEN and CDR2 SYDVKM. The V end was cut by 4 bases, the J end by 0 bases, with 9 bases between. The CDR3 spans 14 residues. CDR3: CASSSSPVNTEAFF. As DNA, the CDR3 is TGTGCCAGCAGTTCCTCCCCCGTGAACACTGAAGCTTTCTTT.

This clonotype was seen many times. The J gene is TRBJ2-2, the V gene TRBV15; weak D call: TRBD2 (5 bases). The CDR3 has 14 residues. The germline V and J ends were trimmed by 9 bases and 1 base, with 12 bases remaining between them. CDR1 LNHNV and CDR2 YYDKDF come from the germline V gene (reference sequence). CDR3 region: CATRPGLNTGELFF. In DNA form, the CDR3 reads TGTGCCACAAGACCGGGATTGAACACCGGGGAGCTGTTTTTT. Drawing the rest from reference TRBV15 and TRBJ2-2, the complete variable domain is DAMVIQNPRYQVTQFGKPVTLSCSQTLNHNVMYWYQQKSSQAPKLLFHYYDKDFNNEADTPDNFQSRRPNTSFCFLDIRSPGLGDTAMYLCATRPGLNTGELFFGEGSRLTVL.

In its sample, this clonotype was seen many times. This chain links TRBV30 with TRBJ1-1; no definite D call. This CDR3 is built from 12 residues. The germline gives CDR1 GTSNPN, CDR2 SVGIG (reference sequence). The germline V and J ends were trimmed by 3 bases and 1 base, with 6 bases remaining between them. In nucleotides, the CDR3 is TGTGCCTGGAGAGGGAGGAACACTGAAGCTTTCTTT. This encodes CAWRGRNTEAFF.

This clonotype has a count of ten or more. This may stem from a read error, because a much larger clone lies one nucleotide away. V gene TRBV12-3 or TRBV12-4 combines with J gene TRBJ2-5, with D tentatively TRBD1 or TRBD2 (5 bases each). The CDR3 length is 15 residues. The CDR3 nucleotides are TGTGCCGGCAGTCCACCGGGAACAGGCCGAGAGACCCAGTACTTC. Its protein is CAGSPPGTGRETQYF.

The chain is built from TRBV12-3 or TRBV12-4 and TRBJ2-5, with 9 positions matching TRBD2. The V and J ends lost 7 bases and 5 bases, in that order; junction bases with no gene match: 14. This CDR3 comprises 16 residues. In DNA form, the CDR3 reads TGTGCCAGCAATCCTCCGGCCGGGACTAGCCTGGAGACCCAGTACTTC. Translated, it gives CASNPPAGTSLETQYF.

This clonotype was counted a few times. With a much larger clone just one base away, this may be a read error. The CDR3 does not end in the conserved phenylalanine or tryptophan, so this is likely a read error. The chain is built from TRBV6-5 and TRBJ1-2; 7 nucleotides agree with TRBD1. The CDR3 spans 15 residues. V lost 0 bases, J lost 6 bases, and 7 bases stayed unmatched. Germline CDR1 and CDR2: MNHEY and SVGAGI. The chain's CDR3 is CASSYSKGALHGYTS. The DNA for the CDR3 is TGTGCCAGCAGTTACTCGAAGGGGGCGTTACATGGCTACACCTCC.

This clonotype was observed at least ten times. The V gene is TRBV14, the J gene TRBJ1-2; D gene unclear. V dropped 4 bases and J dropped 3 bases, with 9 bases sitting between them. This CDR3 region has 13 residues. Germline lookup yields CDR1 SGHDN and CDR2 FVKESK. The CDR3, as DNA: TGTGCCAGCAGCCCGACGAAGGACTATGGCTACACCTTC. Translating it yields CASSPTKDYGYTF.

This clonotype was observed at least ten times. The chain carries TRBV19 and TRBJ2-2; tentative D call: TRBD2 (5 bases). V lost 7 bases to trimming and J lost 6 bases, with 15 bases between them. Germline V gene data show CDR1 as LNHDA and CDR2 as SQIVND (reference sequence). The CDR3 spans 14 residues. The CDR3 spells CASKRQDLAGELFF. DNA of the CDR3: TGTGCCAGTAAGCGGCAGGATCTCGCCGGGGAGCTGTTTTTT.

This clonotype was recorded at least ten times. The J gene is TRBJ2-7, the V gene TRBV20-1; no clear D gene. Trimming took 5 bases from V and 3 from J, leaving 17 bases between them. The CDR3 length is 14 residues. CDR1 is DFQATT, CDR2 SNEGSKA, per germline (reference sequence). CDR3: CSADPKSGSYEQYF. DNA for the CDR3: TGCAGTGCTGATCCGAAGTCGGGTAGCTACGAGCAGTACTTC.

This clonotype has a count of ten or more. The V and J genes are TRBV9 and TRBJ1-1, with D uncertain. Trimming removed 0 bases at V and 2 bases at J, with 5 bases between. The CDR3 runs to 13 residues. Germline assignment: CDR1 SGDLS and CDR2 YYNGEE. CDR3 amino acids: CASSVGINTEAFF. CDR3 bases: TGTGCCAGCAGCGTAGGTATAAACACTGAAGCTTTCTTT.

This clonotype showed up many times. The gene calls are TRBV20-1 and TRBJ1-1; D perhaps matches TRBD1 (5 bases). With 5 bases removed from V and 0 bases from J, the gap between germline ends came to 16 bases. The CDR3 extends over 15 amino acids. Looked up from germline, CDR1 is DFQATT and CDR2 is SNEGSKA (reference sequence). The CDR3 bases are TGCAGTGCTGGGTCTCCGGGACTACTGAACACTGAAGCTTTCTTT. Translated, it gives CSAGSPGLLNTEAFF.

There are many counts of this clonotype. A junction end diverges from the germline sequence, so it may reflect a read error. The V gene is TRBV29-1, the J gene TRBJ1-1, with TRBD1 matching 7 bases. The germline gives CDR1 SQVTM, CDR2 ANQGSEA. CDR3 length: 12 residues. The CDR3 DNA follows: TGCAGCGTTGTGACAGGGAACGCTGAAGCTTTCTTT. Translating gives CSVVTGNAEAFF.

This clonotype occurred many times. The rearrangement joins TRBV6-5 to TRBJ1-1; 9 positions match TRBD1. The V segment lost 6 bases and the J segment 0 bases; nucleotides outside the gene matches: 8. The length of the CDR3 is 16 residues. Germline values: CDR1 MNHEY, CDR2 SVGAGI. CDR3 sequence reads: CASSYTGGMMNTEAFF. CDR3 sequence (DNA): TGTGCCAGCAGCTACACAGGGGGCATGATGAACACTGAAGCTTTCTTT.

There are many counts of this clonotype. For the CDR3, the DNA is TGTGCCACAATAAGGACAGGGTCCTACACCGGGGAGCTGTTTTTT. Its protein is CATIRTGSYTGELFF. V usage is TRBV12-3 or TRBV12-4 and J usage is TRBJ2-2, with 8 bases lining up with TRBD1. The CDR3 loop spans 15 amino acids. V lost 10 bases, J lost 3 bases, and 10 bases stayed unmatched.

The rearrangement uses TRBV15 and TRBJ1-5; no definite D call. Per germline, CDR1 LNHNV and CDR2 YYDKDF (reference sequence). CDR3 length: 13 amino acids. The ends were cut back, 1 base at V and 7 bases at J, with 8 bases in the middle. CDR3 region: CATSRVGGQPQHF. CDR3 sequence (DNA): TGTGCCACCAGCAGAGTAGGTGGACAGCCCCAGCATTTT.

By frequency in the sample, this clonotype is medium-sized. The chain couples TRBV6-1 to TRBJ2-5; 9 positions agree with TRBD1. Germline CDR1 and CDR2: MNHNS and SASEGT. V lost 3 bases, J lost 4 bases, and 9 bases stayed unmatched. The CDR3 runs to 16 residues. The CDR3 DNA is TGTGCCAGCAGTGACACGCCGGGACAGGGAAGAGAGACCCAGTACTTC. This translates into CASSDTPGQGRETQYF.

The table lists this clonotype with many counts. The genes are TRBV14 and TRBJ1-1, with TRBD1 matching over 8 bases. The CDR3 length is 16 residues. With 1 base clipped from V and 4 bases from J, the junction kept 8 bases outside the gene matches. Germline CDR1 reads SGHDN; CDR2 reads FVKESK. The CDR3 nucleotides are TGTGCCAGCAGCCAAGTGCGGGGACAGGAAGGCACTGAAGCTTTCTTT. Amino acids: CASSQVRGQEGTEAFF. The full variable domain, in which reference TRBV14 and TRBJ1-1 provide the parts outside the CDR3, is EAGVTQFPSHSVIEKGQTVTLRCDPISGHDNLYWYRRVMGKEIKFLLHFVKESKQDESGMPNNRFLAERTGGTYSTLKVQPAELEDSGVYFCASSQVRGQEGTEAFFGQGTRLTVV.

This clonotype appeared many times. The chain employs TRBV6-2 or TRBV6-3 and TRBJ2-7; 9 bases agree with TRBD1. In germline, CDR1 is MNHEY, CDR2 SVGEGT. Trimming took 7 bases from V and 3 from J; bases not matched to a gene: 13. This CDR3 has 16 amino acids. The CDR3 region is CASTQTGTGINYEQYF. The CDR3 coding sequence is TGTGCCAGCACCCAAACCGGGACAGGGATAAACTACGAGCAGTACTTC.

This clonotype was counted many times. The gene calls are TRBV7-2 and TRBJ1-2; no firm D call. The CDR3 is 12 residues long. CDR1 and CDR2 (germline): SGHTA, FQGNSA. Trimming stripped 9 bases from V and 4 bases from J, with 12 bases between. The CDR3 spells CASSPGIYGYTF. Written as DNA, the CDR3 is TGTGCCAGTAGTCCCGGGATCTATGGCTACACCTTC.

In this sample, this clonotype turned up many times. The rearrangement links TRBV6-1 to TRBJ2-5; the D gene is possibly TRBD2 (5 bases). The CDR3 has 13 residues. Trimming removed 6 bases at V and 7 bases at J, with 15 bases between. Germline V gene data show CDR1 as MNHNS and CDR2 as SASEGT. CDR3 in DNA: TGTGCCAGCAGGGGAAGGGCCGAGGGGACCCAGTACTTC. This gives the protein CASRGRAEGTQYF.